Each of the 14 T cell receptor beta chains below was sequenced from the same sample in a study of blood T cell repertoires in COVID-19. Only in-frame clones appear in the TCRdb table, and some are missing; sequencing was by immunoSEQ multiplex PCR. The sample contains around 100,000 clones, roughly 87% of which appear only once. The sequenced sample consisted of peripheral blood. The receptors derive from a man under 40 in a cohort sampled during active COVID-19.

The chain carries TRBV7-3 and TRBJ1-1, with D hard to call. Germline lookup yields CDR1 SGHTA and CDR2 FQGTGA. V was shortened by 2 bases and J by 1 base, with 5 bases between the two germline ends. This CDR3 region has 13 residues. CDR3 DNA: TGTGCCAGCAGCTTAGAGGCGAACACTGAAGCTTTCTTT. Its protein is CASSLEANTEAFF. Variable domain in full (rest from reference TRBV7-3 and TRBJ1-1): GAGVSQTPSNKVTEKGKYVELRCDPISGHTALYWYRQSLGQGPEFLIYFQGTGAADDSGLPNDRFFAVRPEGSVSTLKIQRTERGDSAVYLCASSLEANTEAFFGQGTRLTVV.

This clone was detected only once. The chain is built from TRBV11-1 and TRBJ2-2; TRBD1 aligns across 11 bases. The CDR3 runs to 16 residues. Trimming removed 1 base from V and 7 bases from J; junction bases left unmatched: 5. Germline V gene sequence: CDR1 SGHAT, CDR2 FQDESV (reference sequence). Here the CDR3 DNA reads TGTGCCAGCAGCTTAGGGACAGGGGGCAGTGTCGGGGAGCTGTTTTTT. This gives the protein CASSLGTGGSVGELFF.

The rearrangement links TRBV11-2 to TRBJ1-3; D is ambiguous. Germline values: CDR1 SGHAT, CDR2 FQNNGV. The V end lost 0 bases, the J end lost 2 bases, and 5 bases lay between the germline ends. There are 14 residues in the CDR3. For the CDR3, the DNA is TGTGCCAGCAGCTTAGAGGTAGCTGGAAACACCATATATTTT. Its translation: CASSLEVAGNTIYF.

The rearrangement joins TRBV6-2 or TRBV6-3 to TRBJ2-2; 8 bases are a match to TRBD1. This CDR3 is 20 amino acids long. The J segment lost 0 bases and the V segment lost 4 bases, leaving 16 bases of the junction unmatched. From germline, CDR1 is MNHEY and CDR2 SVGEGT. This chain's CDR3 is CASSFSPRGTGRSNTGELFF. Written as DNA, the CDR3 is TGTGCCAGCAGTTTTTCTCCCAGGGGGACAGGCCGTTCGAACACCGGGGAGCTGTTTTTT.

The rearrangement links TRBV7-6 to TRBJ2-5; 8 nucleotides line up with TRBD2. V was pared by 0 bases and J by 3 bases, with 9 bases of the junction left unmatched. This CDR3 is 17 amino acids long. CDR1 is SGHVS and CDR2 is FNYEAQ in the germline V gene. The CDR3 region is CASSLAPGGGPKETQYF. The CDR3 nucleotides read TGTGCCAGCAGCTTAGCGCCGGGCGGGGGGCCGAAAGAGACCCAGTACTTC.

This chain uses TRBV29-1 with TRBJ2-4, with TRBD1 identical over 7 bases. With 5 bases clipped from V and 1 base from J, the junction kept 2 bases outside the gene matches. Germline CDR1 and CDR2: SQVTM and ANQGSEA. This CDR3 comprises 13 residues. Here the CDR3 reads CSVLQGAKNIQYF. The DNA of the CDR3 is TGCAGCGTTCTACAGGGGGCCAAAAACATTCAGTACTTC.

The chain has TRBV12-3 or TRBV12-4 and TRBJ2-1; D unresolved. This CDR3 has 11 amino acids. Trimming stripped 2 bases from V and 8 bases from J, with 4 bases between. In DNA, the CDR3 is TGTGCCAGCAGTTTACGGGATGAGCAGTTCTTC. Its translation is CASSLRDEQFF.

The chain carries TRBV10-3 and TRBJ1-2; D uncertain. CDR1 and CDR2 from the germline V gene are ENHRY and SYGVKD. Trimming shortened V by 3 bases and J by 2 bases, and 10 bases separated the two germline ends. This CDR3 has 14 residues. DNA for the CDR3: TGTGCCATCAGTGAAGGGAGCCCCAACTATGGCTACACCTTC. Translation: CAISEGSPNYGYTF.

The chain has TRBV13 and TRBJ1-6; weak D call: TRBD1 (5 bases). The ends were cut back, 0 bases at V and 10 bases at J, with 13 bases in the middle. Germline CDR1 is PRHDT and CDR2 is FYEKMQ (reference sequence). The length of the CDR3 is 15 residues. CDR3 sequence reads: CASSLGHQGGSPLHF. CDR3 DNA sequence: TGTGCCAGCAGCTTAGGCCATCAGGGTGGATCACCCCTCCACTTT. Combining the CDR3 with reference TRBV13 and TRBJ1-6 gives the whole variable domain AAGVIQSPRHLIKEKRETATLKCYPIPRHDTVYWYQQGPGQDPQFLISFYEKMQSDKGSIPDRFSAQQFSDYHSELNMSSLELGDSALYFCASSLGHQGGSPLHFGNGTRLTVT.

The V gene is TRBV30, the J gene TRBJ2-7; D not resolved. The CDR3 runs to 13 residues. Trimming pared 2 bases from V and 4 bases from J, leaving 12 bases between. CDR1 and CDR2 (germline): GTSNPN, SVGIG (reference sequence). CDR3: CAWSPNSPYEQYF. The DNA for the CDR3 is TGTGCCTGGAGTCCCAATAGCCCTTACGAGCAGTACTTC.

This clone was observed a few times. The chain has TRBV3-1 (or the pseudogene TRBV3-2) and TRBJ1-6; D is possibly TRBD1 (5 bases). CDR3 length equals 14 residues. V dropped 3 bases and J dropped 7 bases, with 10 bases sitting between them. Per germline, CDR1 LGHDT and CDR2 YNNKEL (reference sequence). The CDR3 is CASSHQNRNSPLHF. CDR3 in DNA: TGTGCCAGCAGCCATCAAAACAGGAATTCACCCCTCCACTTT.

The chain has TRBV13 and TRBJ2-7; 9 bases map to TRBD1. The CDR3 is 15 amino acids. J lost 5 bases, V lost 0 bases, and 5 bases had no gene match. Germline V CDR1 and CDR2: PRHDT, FYEKMQ (reference sequence). The CDR3 here is CASSLGGTGFHEQYF. The CDR3 DNA reads TGTGCCAGCAGCTTAGGAGGGACAGGGTTCCACGAGCAGTACTTC.

The chain combines TRBV4-1 with TRBJ2-3, with 10 bases lining up with TRBD1. Germline V lookup: CDR1 MGHRA, CDR2 YSYEKL. CDR3 length: 17 amino acids. V shed 0 bases, J shed 4 bases, and the junction held 7 bases outside the gene matches. The CDR3 DNA reads TGCGCCAGCAGCCAAGATGCAGAGACAGGGGGCGCAGATACGCAGTATTTT. This sequence encodes CASSQDAETGGADTQYF.

The rearrangement joins TRBV2 to TRBJ2-5, with TRBD2 identical over 14 bases. The CDR3 length is 16 residues. The junction had 8 bases not matched to a gene; V was cut back by 6 bases and J by 5 bases. Germline V gene lookup returns CDR1 SNHLY and CDR2 FYNNEI. The CDR3 sequence: CASRTSGGAIWETQYF. CDR3 nucleotides: TGTGCCAGCAGGACTAGCGGGGGGGCAATATGGGAGACCCAGTACTTC.